Listed below are T cell receptor beta chains from one sample, sequenced in a study of blood T cell repertoires in COVID-19. Measured with immunoSEQ multiplex PCR; TCRdb has only the in-frame clones, and not every one. The sample holds roughly 380,000 clones, 70% to 90% seen once. The material sequenced was PBMCs or T cells enriched from blood (not recorded which). The receptors were sampled from a man aged 30 to 39 who had recovered from COVID-19. The CDR3 runs from the conserved cysteine through the conserved F or W. Fields, in order: J gene, D gene, V gene, clone size, CDR3 DNA, CDR3 protein. The D gene is left open where the match is weak. The size field is filled for only some rows; it gives once, few, many or a size class.

>TRBJ1-6|TRBD1|TRBV11-2|.
TGTGCCAGCAGCCGCACAGGGGTTCAAAATTCACCCCTCCACTTT
CASSRTGVQNSPLHF
>TRBJ1-2|.|TRBV27|.
TGTGCCAGCAGTTTTACGGCGGCGAGTCACGGGGGCTACACCTTC
CASSFTAASHGGYTF
>TRBJ2-7|TRBD1|TRBV19|.
TGTGCCAGTAGTTCGTCCGGGACAGGGATCAACGAGCAGTACTTC
CASSSSGTGINEQYF
>TRBJ2-4|.|TRBV5-1|.
TGCGCCAGCGGGACGGGGGGCCTAGACATTCAGTACTTC
CASGTGGLDIQYF
>TRBJ1-4|.|TRBV25-1|.
TGTGCCAGCAGTGAATCGGGTAGGGAAAAACTGTTTTTT
CASSESGREKLFF
>TRBJ1-2|.|TRBV5-1|.
TGCGCCAGCAGCTTACAGGGAAACTATGGCTACACCTTC
CASSLQGNYGYTF
>TRBJ1-1|.|TRBV12-3/TRBV12-4|.
TGTGCCAGCAGCTGGAGGGGCAACACTGAAGCTTTCTTT
CASSWRGNTEAFF
>TRBJ1-6|TRBD1|TRBV6-6|.
TGTGCCAGCAGTTACACCCTGGACAGGGTGTATGACGTCCACTTT
CASSYTLDRVYDVHF
>TRBJ2-7|.|TRBV7-8|.
TGTGCCAGCAGCTTAGTAAGCTACTACGAGCAGTACTTC
CASSLVSYYEQYF
>TRBJ1-2|TRBD1|TRBV7-9|.
TGTGCCAGCAGCTCCCCAGAGGGGACAGCTAACTATGGCTACACCTTC
CASSSPEGTANYGYTF
>TRBJ1-2|.|TRBV6-5|.
TGTGCCAGCAGTTACGCAACAAACTATGGCTACACCTTC
CASSYATNYGYTF
>TRBJ1-3|.|TRBV5-1|.
TGCGCCAGCAGCTTGGTTTCAGGGGTAGGAAACACCATATATTTT
CASSLVSGVGNTIYF
>TRBJ1-1|.|TRBV7-2|.
TGTGCCAGCAGCTCACGGACAGTGAGGAACACTGAAGCTTTCTTT
CASSSRTVRNTEAFF
>TRBJ1-1|TRBD1|TRBV7-9|.
TGTGCCAGCATCCTGACAGGGGGCACTGAAGCTTTCTTT
CASILTGGTEAFF
>TRBJ2-7|.|TRBV27|.
TGTGCCAGCAGTTTAGGGGCAGGGGCCGCGGGCGAGCAGTACTTC
CASSLGAGAAGEQYF
>TRBJ2-7|.|TRBV10-3|.
TGTGCCATCAGTGATGCGGGCTACGAGCAGTACTTC
CAISDAGYEQYF
>TRBJ1-2|TRBD1|TRBV11-2|.
TGTGCCAGCAGCCCGACAGGGGTAGGAGGCTACACCTTC
CASSPTGVGGYTF
>TRBJ2-5|.|TRBV7-9|.
TGTGCCAGCAGCAGCAAGGAGGAAGAGACCCAGTACTTC
CASSSKEEETQYF
>TRBJ2-2|TRBD1|TRBV10-3|.
TGTGCCATCAGAGACAGGGGCACGAACACCGGGGAGCTGTTTTTT
CAIRDRGTNTGELFF
>TRBJ1-5|.|TRBV7-9|.
TGTGCCAGCAGCCTCGACAGGCCTCAGCCCCAGCATTTT
CASSLDRPQPQHF
>TRBJ2-7|.|TRBV13|.
TGTGCCAGCAGCTTCGATTACGGGACTCGCTCCTACGAGCAGTACTTC
CASSFDYGTRSYEQYF
>TRBJ1-5|.|TRBV30|.
TGTGCCTGGAGCCCAGATGGTCAGCCCCAGCATTTT
CAWSPDGQPQHF
>TRBJ1-2|.|TRBV20-1|once
TGCAGTGCTAGAGCGGGTGGTGGCTACACCTTC
CSARAGGGYTF
>TRBJ2-6|TRBD1|TRBV6-1|.
TGTGCCAGCAGTGCTACAGGGGGCTCTGGGGCCAACGTCCTGACTTTC
CASSATGGSGANVLTF
>TRBJ1-2|.|TRBV29-1|.
TGCAGCGTTGAAGATGTCGGGGGTGGAGTTTACTATGGCTACACCTTC
CSVEDVGGGVYYGYTF
>TRBJ1-1|TRBD1|TRBV3-1/TRBV3-2|.
TGTGCCAGTGGACAGGGGAACACTGAAGCTTTCTTT
CASGQGNTEAFF
>TRBJ1-1|.|TRBV30|.
TGTGCCTGGAGCCGACAGGCGATGAACACTGAAGCTTTCTTT
CAWSRQAMNTEAFF
>TRBJ1-4|.|TRBV19|.
TGTGCCAGTAGTATCGGTGCGGGGCCTAATGAAAAACTGTTTTTT
CASSIGAGPNEKLFF
>TRBJ2-3|.|TRBV5-1|.
TGCGCCAGCAGCTTGGGGGGGCGCACAGATACGCAGTATTTT
CASSLGGRTDTQYF
>TRBJ1-1|.|TRBV19|few
TGTGCCAGTCGGTGGGGCCTGAACACTGAAGCTTTCTTT
CASRWGLNTEAFF
>TRBJ2-3|TRBD2|TRBV19|.
TGTGCCAGTAGTATAGGGCTAGCGGGGGGGGATACGCAGTATTTT
CASSIGLAGGDTQYF
>TRBJ1-1|.|TRBV5-1|.
TGCGCCAGCAGCTTGGCCGGCGGCTACACTGAAGCTTTCTTT
CASSLAGGYTEAFF
>TRBJ2-2|TRBD2|TRBV5-1|.
TGCGCCAGCAGCTTTGGGACTAGCGCGAACACCGGGGAGCTGTTTTTT
CASSFGTSANTGELFF
>TRBJ1-1|.|TRBV18|.
TGTGCCAGCTCAAAATCTTGGGACTCTGAAGCTTTCTTT
CASSKSWDSEAFF
>TRBJ1-3|TRBD1|TRBV5-1|.
TGCGCCAGCAGCTTGGCCACGGCGGGACAGGGAAACACCATATATTTT
CASSLATAGQGNTIYF